This section outlines one T cell receptor beta chain sequence together with its context. Its antigen remains unidentified. The data were produced by immunoSEQ multiplex PCR, yet TCRdb's version contains in-frame clones alone and is incomplete. The repertoire consists of under 150,000 clones, with less than 95% occurring once and the leading ten covering approximately 11%. The data were obtained in a study of cytotoxic CD8 clonotypes in ibrutinib-treated CLL. On the study more broadly: Response sampling came at median 12 months of treatment, ranging roughly 6 to 36 months. Productive templates averaged approximately 260,000 per sample, and productive rearrangements 94,082.

General study findings and limits: Public clonotypes, an uncommon group, contracted or remained stable on treatment.

V was clipped by 3 bases and J by 3 bases; unmatched bases: 5. The CDR3 runs 14 residues. Per germline, CDR1 SGHVS and CDR2 FQNEAQ. The TCR sequence derives from a human donor with chronic lymphocytic leukemia. This chain uses TRBV7-8 with TRBJ2-7, with TRBD2 identical over 7 bases. The sequencing here drew on PBMCs, taken after 12 months of ibrutinib treatment. CDR3 sequence: CASSLGAGYYEQYF. CDR3 nucleotides: TGTGCCAGCAGCTTGGGAGCGGGGTACTACGAGCAGTACTTC.